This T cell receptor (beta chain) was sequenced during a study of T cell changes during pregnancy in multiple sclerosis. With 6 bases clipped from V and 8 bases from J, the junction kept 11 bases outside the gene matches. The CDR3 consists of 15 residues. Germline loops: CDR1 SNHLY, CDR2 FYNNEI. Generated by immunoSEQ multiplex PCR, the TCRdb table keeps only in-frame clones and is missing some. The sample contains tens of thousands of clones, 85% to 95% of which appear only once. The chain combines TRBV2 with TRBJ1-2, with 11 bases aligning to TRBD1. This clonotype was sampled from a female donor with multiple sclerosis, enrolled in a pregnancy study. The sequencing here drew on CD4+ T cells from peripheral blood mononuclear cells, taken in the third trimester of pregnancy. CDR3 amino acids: CASSTKGQGAGGYTF. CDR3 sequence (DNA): TGTGCCAGCAGCACTAAAGGACAGGGGGCGGGAGGCTACACCTTC.